This record covers a single T cell receptor beta chain. Its antigen is as yet unknown. The same CDR3 can be traced to other DNA sequences in this sample. The data stem from a study of PD-L1 blockade in urothelial cancer. Study at large: Blood was subjected to analysis at 3 weeks (second dose) and 6 weeks following treatment start. Whole-study findings and limits: A below-median TCR clonality in blood before treatment predicted better survival.

Assay used: immunoSEQ multiplex PCR; TCRdb lists only in-frame clones, some missing. This sample has some 80,000 clones, with 87% found just once. Looked up from germline, CDR1 is SGHRS and CDR2 is YFSETQ. With V trimmed by 0 bases and J by 2 bases, 2 bases remained unmatched. This CDR3 comprises 14 residues. The chain is built from TRBV5-1 and TRBJ2-7; 7 bases match TRBD2. The clonotype comes from a woman in her 70s with urothelial cancer. This material consisted of PBMCs, taken around atezolizumab (anti-PD-L1) treatment. This CDR3 is CASSLAGGAYEQYF. DNA of the CDR3: TGCGCCAGCAGCTTGGCGGGAGGAGCCTACGAGCAGTACTTC.